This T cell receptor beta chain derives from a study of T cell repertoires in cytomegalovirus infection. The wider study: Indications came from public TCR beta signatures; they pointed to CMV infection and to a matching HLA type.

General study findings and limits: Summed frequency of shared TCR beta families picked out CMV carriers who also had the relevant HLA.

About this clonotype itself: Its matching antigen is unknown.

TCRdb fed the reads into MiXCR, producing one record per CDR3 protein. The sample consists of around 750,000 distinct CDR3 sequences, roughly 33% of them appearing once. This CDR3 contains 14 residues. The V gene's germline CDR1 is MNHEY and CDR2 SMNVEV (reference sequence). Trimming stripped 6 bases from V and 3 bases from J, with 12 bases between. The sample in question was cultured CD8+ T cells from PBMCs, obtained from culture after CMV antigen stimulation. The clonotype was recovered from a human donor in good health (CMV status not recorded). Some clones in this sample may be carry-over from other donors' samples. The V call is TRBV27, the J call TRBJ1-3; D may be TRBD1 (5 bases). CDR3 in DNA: TGTGCCAGCAGGGCAGGGATGGGTGGAAACACCATATATTTT. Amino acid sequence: CASRAGMGGNTIYF.